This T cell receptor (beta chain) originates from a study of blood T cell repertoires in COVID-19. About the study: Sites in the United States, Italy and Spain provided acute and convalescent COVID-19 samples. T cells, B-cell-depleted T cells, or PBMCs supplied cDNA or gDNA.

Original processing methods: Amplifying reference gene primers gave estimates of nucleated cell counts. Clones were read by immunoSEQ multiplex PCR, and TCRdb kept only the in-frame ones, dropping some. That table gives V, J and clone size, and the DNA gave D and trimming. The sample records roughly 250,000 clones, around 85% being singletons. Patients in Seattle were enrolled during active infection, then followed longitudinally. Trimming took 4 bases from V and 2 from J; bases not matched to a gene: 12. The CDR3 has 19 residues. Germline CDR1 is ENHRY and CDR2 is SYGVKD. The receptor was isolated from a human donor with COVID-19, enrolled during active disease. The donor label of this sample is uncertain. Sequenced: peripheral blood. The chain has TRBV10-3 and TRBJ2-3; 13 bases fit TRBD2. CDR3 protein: CAISGGTSGIGEYTDTQYF. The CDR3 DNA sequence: TGTGCCATCAGTGGGGGGACTAGCGGGATCGGGGAGTACACAGATACGCAGTATTTT.